These 20 T cell receptor beta chains were sequenced from one sample in a study of control samples from healthy donors and cancer patients. The method was immunoSEQ multiplex PCR; TCRdb's version includes in-frame clones alone and lacks a portion of them. The profile covers some 95,000 clones, with 79% appearing a single time and roughly a tenth taken by the ten largest. Sequencing was carried out using blood. These receptors were collected from a woman aged 30 to 39 in good health.

The CDR3 bases are TGTGCCAGCGGGCTCACGTACCAAGAGACCCAGTACTTC. It yields the protein CASGLTYQETQYF. This chain connects TRBV2 to TRBJ2-5, with D uncertain. Trimming cost V 8 bases and J 0 bases, with 10 bases left between them. Germline V lookup: CDR1 SNHLY, CDR2 FYNNEI. The CDR3 is 13 amino acids.

The chain is built from TRBV10-3 and TRBJ1-2; TRBD1 agrees at 11 bases. The CDR3 consists of 13 residues. The V and J ends lost 7 bases and 6 bases, in that order; junction bases with no gene match: 4. Germline values: CDR1 ENHRY, CDR2 SYGVKD. CDR3 amino acids: CAITGTGGNGYTF. The DNA for the CDR3 is TGTGCCATCACGGGGACAGGGGGGAATGGCTACACCTTC.

V usage is TRBV11-2 and J usage is TRBJ1-5, with D perhaps TRBD1 (5 bases). Germline CDR1 and CDR2: SGHAT and FQNNGV. CDR3 length: 18 residues. Trimming took off 7 bases at V and 5 bases at J, with 27 bases between the two ends. The CDR3 region is CASNKGPGPSSFHQPQHF. Written as DNA, the CDR3 is TGTGCCAGCAACAAGGGGCCAGGGCCCTCCTCTTTCCATCAGCCCCAGCATTTT.

The chain employs TRBV11-2 and TRBJ2-7, with D unresolved. Germline CDR1 is SGHAT and CDR2 is FQNNGV. V was pared by 5 bases and J by 2 bases, with 4 bases between. This CDR3 is built from 11 residues. Written as DNA, the CDR3 is TGTGCCAGCAGCCCCGCCTACGAGCAGTACTTC. Protein: CASSPAYEQYF.

The CDR3 is CSASRQGPYNEQFF. CDR3 coding DNA: TGCAGTGCTAGTCGGCAGGGGCCCTACAATGAGCAGTTCTTC. The chain recombines TRBV20-1 with TRBJ2-1; D perhaps matches TRBD1 (6 bases). V dropped 3 bases and J dropped 2 bases, with 11 bases sitting between them. This CDR3 comprises 14 residues. CDR1 is DFQATT, CDR2 SNEGSKA, per germline (reference sequence).

The rearrangement joins TRBV7-8 to TRBJ1-2; 7 bases line up with TRBD1. The junction had 6 bases not matched to a gene; V was cut back by 4 bases and J by 4 bases. There are 14 residues in the CDR3. The germline V gene encodes CDR1 SGHVS and CDR2 FQNEAQ. The CDR3: CASSSDGTAYGYTF. The CDR3 DNA reads TGTGCCAGCAGCTCAGACGGGACAGCCTATGGCTACACCTTC.

The chain uses TRBV3-1 (or the pseudogene TRBV3-2) and TRBJ2-2; D may be TRBD2 (6 bases). V lost 3 bases, J lost 4 bases, and 12 bases lay in between. The CDR3 is 15 residues long. Per the germline V gene, CDR1 is LGHDT and CDR2 is YNNKEL (reference sequence). This CDR3 is CASSQGTGSTGELFF. CDR3 sequence (DNA): TGTGCCAGCAGCCAGGGAACCGGGAGCACCGGGGAGCTGTTTTTT.

This chain joins TRBV19 and TRBJ1-2; D unclear. Trimming took off 4 bases at V and 2 bases at J, with 20 bases between the two ends. CDR1 is LNHDA, CDR2 SQIVND, per germline (reference sequence). The CDR3 runs to 17 residues. The CDR3 loop reads CASSNPSLRAYNYGYTF. The DNA of the CDR3 is TGTGCCAGTAGTAACCCCTCCCTGAGGGCCTACAACTATGGCTACACCTTC.

The rearrangement links TRBV2 to TRBJ2-1, with 7 bases aligning to TRBD1. The CDR3 length is 14 residues. V was pared by 5 bases and J by 7 bases, with 8 bases of the junction left unmatched. Germline CDR1 reads SNHLY; CDR2 reads FYNNEI. The CDR3 is CASSKDRVGNEQFF. Written as DNA, the CDR3 is TGTGCCAGCAGTAAAGACAGGGTTGGAAATGAGCAGTTCTTC.

This clone has just one count. V usage is TRBV5-1 and J usage is TRBJ2-5; D might be TRBD2 (6 bases). This CDR3 is 15 amino acids long. The V end was cut by 2 bases, the J end by 3 bases, with 14 bases between. The germline V gene has CDR1 SGHRS and CDR2 YFSETQ. The CDR3 nucleotides read TGCGCCAGCAGCTTTGCGGGGATAGGGAAAGAGACCCAGTACTTC. Its translation is CASSFAGIGKETQYF.

The V and J genes are TRBV29-1 and TRBJ1-5; TRBD1 is a possible D gene (5 bases). The germline V gene encodes CDR1 SQVTM and CDR2 ANQGSEA. This CDR3 spans 13 amino acids. V lost 4 bases and J lost 8, with 15 bases in between. CDR3 sequence (DNA): TGCAGCGTTGTGGGACTCCCGGGCGAGCCCCAGCATTTT. It translates to CSVVGLPGEPQHF.

This chain connects TRBV6-5 to TRBJ2-1; TRBD1 matches at 9 bases. The CDR3 length is 15 residues. Germline assignment: CDR1 MNHEY and CDR2 SVGAGI. The V gene end was trimmed by 6 bases and the J gene end by 9 bases; junction bases not matched to a gene: 12. The CDR3 loop is CASRTGTGTFGEQFF. CDR3 bases: TGTGCCAGCAGAACCGGGACAGGGACCTTCGGTGAGCAGTTCTTC.

The chain combines TRBV20-1 with TRBJ2-5; no clear D gene. V lost 3 bases to trimming and J lost 5 bases, with 7 bases between them. Germline values: CDR1 DFQATT, CDR2 SNEGSKA (reference sequence). There are 11 residues in the CDR3. CDR3 in DNA: TGCAGTGCTAGCAAAGGGGAGACCCAGTACTTC. Protein product: CSASKGETQYF.

The genes are TRBV12-5 and TRBJ1-1; TRBD1 matches at 7 bases. CDR3 length: 13 amino acids. J gave up 1 base and V 5 bases, and 1 base lay outside the gene matches. Germline CDR1 is LGHNT and CDR2 is FRNRAP. The CDR3 here is CASGRTGNTEAFF. In DNA, the CDR3 is TGTGCTAGTGGTCGGACAGGGAACACTGAAGCTTTCTTT.

The rearrangement joins TRBV6-5 to TRBJ1-5, with 9 bases identical to TRBD1. V gave up 6 bases and J gave up 6 bases; unmatched junction bases: 9. The CDR3 runs to 15 residues. The V gene's germline CDR1 is MNHEY and CDR2 SVGAGI. The CDR3 DNA is TGTGCCAGCAGCCTTGGACAGGGGCAGATTCAGCCCCAGCATTTT. Amino acids: CASSLGQGQIQPQHF.

The chain recombines TRBV9 with TRBJ1-2; no clear D. The germline V gene has CDR1 SGDLS and CDR2 YYNGEE. The V end lost 0 bases, the J end lost 7 bases, and 13 bases lay between the germline ends. The CDR3 spans 14 residues. As DNA, the CDR3 is TGTGCCAGCAGCGTAGGAGGGTCGGGCAGTGGCTACACCTTC. Protein product: CASSVGGSGSGYTF.

The rearrangement uses TRBV7-2 and TRBJ2-7; 7 bases align to TRBD2. This CDR3 contains 17 residues. J was trimmed by 3 bases and V by 0 bases; bases with no gene match: 11. The germline V gene has CDR1 SGHTA and CDR2 FQGNSA. CDR3 nucleotides: TGTGCCAGCAGCTTAGCCCCACCCGGGGGAGGGTACTACGAGCAGTACTTC. It encodes CASSLAPPGGGYYEQYF.

The table lists this clone with a count of one. The chain joins TRBV6-2 or TRBV6-3 to TRBJ1-5, with a tentative D call TRBD1 (6 bases). With 0 bases removed from V and 0 bases from J, the gap between germline ends came to 9 bases. The CDR3 is 16 residues long. Germline V gene sequence: CDR1 MNHEY, CDR2 SVGEGT. CDR3 region: CASSYSGGPSNQPQHF. CDR3 DNA sequence: TGTGCCAGCAGTTACTCTGGGGGGCCTAGCAATCAGCCCCAGCATTTT.

V usage is TRBV5-1 and J usage is TRBJ1-5, with no clear D. The CDR3 is 14 residues long. Germline V lookup: CDR1 SGHRS, CDR2 YFSETQ. Trimming stripped 4 bases from V and 1 base from J, with 9 bases between. Here the CDR3 DNA reads TGCGCCAGCAGCACGGACGGGAGCAATCAGCCCCAGCATTTT. Its protein product is CASSTDGSNQPQHF.

DNA of the CDR3: TGTGCCACCGCGCCCCGCTCCTACAATGAGCAGTTCTTC. This sequence encodes CATAPRSYNEQFF. This chain connects TRBV7-8 to TRBJ2-1, with D hard to call. The V end lost 10 bases, the J end lost 0 bases, and 10 bases lay between the germline ends. The CDR3 runs 13 residues. Germline assignment: CDR1 SGHVS and CDR2 FQNEAQ. Full variable domain (rest looked up from reference TRBV7-8 and TRBJ2-1): GAGVSQSPRYKVAKRGQDVALRCDPISGHVSLFWYQQALGQGPEFLTYFQNEAQLDKSGLPSDRFFAERPEGSVSTLKIQRTQQEDSAVYLCATAPRSYNEQFFGPGTRLTVL.